The 2 T cell receptor beta chains listed next were all sequenced from one sample in a study of Tregs in tolerant kidney transplant recipients (dated by TCRdb to about 2019). The sample's time point label is to be understood as: 6 months after combined kidney and bone marrow transplant. Related donors were used in the transplants with nonmyeloablative bone marrow transplantation, and mixed chimerism was transient in the human trials. The library was built by means of the immunoSEQ multiplex PCR assay. The immuneACCESS repertoire file appears here via TCRdb, limited to in-frame rearrangements. These files lack a portion of the clones; in checked studies, under half of the deficit traces to unresolved V genes, and the cause of the others is not known. Within this sample are around 61,000 clones, with about 89% of them counted one time only. About 4% of the sample rests with the top ten. Sequencing was performed on CD4+ T cells from blood (PBMCs), taken 6 months after the transplant. These receptors were taken from a human patient who received a combined kidney and bone marrow transplant. Some T cells present after a transplant may be cells of the graft donor.

CDR3 nucleotides: TGTGCCAGCAGACCTACCGGGACAGGGGGTTTAAGCCGCGGGGAGCTGTTTTTT. Translating gives CASRPTGTGGLSRGELFF. This sequence joins TRBV5-5 and TRBJ2-2, with TRBD1 matching over 11 bases. The germline CDR1 and CDR2 sequences are SGHKS and YYEKEE (reference sequence). This CDR3 region has 18 residues. J was trimmed by 7 bases and V by 5 bases; bases with no gene match: 16.

CDR3 sequence reads: CAISDPSAGSGANVLTF. The CDR3 DNA sequence: TGTGCCATCAGTGACCCAAGCGCGGGGTCTGGGGCCAACGTCCTGACTTTC. The chain combines TRBV10-3 with TRBJ2-6; D might be TRBD2 (6 bases). V was pared by 3 bases and J by 1 base, with 13 bases between. CDR1 is ENHRY, CDR2 SYGVKD, per germline. CDR3 length: 17 amino acids.